Shown below are 10 T cell receptor beta chains from a single sample sequenced in a study. TCRdb passed the 5' RACE reads through MiXCR, listing each CDR3 protein once. The table lists tens of thousands of distinct CDR3 sequences, around 28% of them singletons. The sample comprised naive CD4+ T cells sorted from blood. Subset meaning: naive CD4+ T cells, CD4+CD45RA+CD25-. The receptors derive from a female donor with breast cancer.

This clonotype was detected a few times. The chain couples TRBV4-1 to TRBJ2-7; the match to TRBD2 covers 11 bases. The CDR3 length is 17 residues. After removal of 2 bases from V and 0 bases from J, the junction contained 6 bases not matched to a gene. CDR1 MGHRA and CDR2 YSYEKL come from the germline V gene. Here the CDR3 DNA reads TGCGCCAGCAGCCAAACGACTAGCGGGATTCACTCCTACGAGCAGTACTTC. Translated, it gives CASSQTTSGIHSYEQYF.

This chain connects TRBV5-1 to TRBJ1-2; 10 nucleotides line up with TRBD1. The CDR3 sequence is 12 residues long. After removal of 7 bases from V and 7 bases from J, the junction contained 4 bases not matched to a gene. CDR1 and CDR2 (germline): SGHRS, YFSETQ. The CDR3, as DNA: TGCGCCAGCCGCGGGACAGGGGTTGGCTACACCTTC. Amino acids: CASRGTGVGYTF.

J is TRBJ2-7 and V is TRBV7-6; perhaps D is TRBD1 or TRBD2 (6 bases each). The germline gives CDR1 SGHVS, CDR2 FNYEAQ. The CDR3 contains 14 residues. V was shortened by 3 bases and J by 5 bases, with 14 bases between the two germline ends. The CDR3 DNA follows: TGTGCCAGCAGCTTCTCGGGGGCGGGCGACGAGCAGTACTTC. Protein: CASSFSGAGDEQYF.

This clonotype was picked up many times. The chain combines TRBV20-1 with TRBJ2-5; either TRBD1 or TRBD2 may supply D (6 bases each). This CDR3 has 13 residues. Germline V gene lookup returns CDR1 DFQATT and CDR2 SNEGSKA (reference sequence). As DNA, the CDR3 is TGCAGCCTCGGAGTGGGGGGCCGAGAGACCCAGTACTTC. It translates to CSLGVGGRETQYF.

As to this clonotype: Germline and junction disagree at one end, which may indicate a read error. The chain combines TRBV12-3 or TRBV12-4 with TRBJ2-2; 9 nucleotides align to TRBD1. CDR3 length: 12 amino acids. CDR3 sequence (DNA): TGTGCGGGACAGGGTGACACCGGGGAGCTGTCTTTT. Amino acids: CAGQGDTGELSF.

This chain joins TRBV24-1 and TRBJ2-7; TRBD1 aligns across 9 bases. The CDR3 length is 15 residues. V lost 3 bases and J lost 6; bases outside the gene matches: 8. The germline CDR1 and CDR2 sequences are KGHDR and SFDVKD. The chain's CDR3 is CATSDAGTGMSEQYF. The CDR3 region has the DNA TGTGCCACCAGTGATGCCGGGACAGGGATGAGCGAGCAGTACTTC.

This clonotype was counted a few times. This chain uses TRBV7-6 with TRBJ2-1, with 7 bases that match TRBD2. With V trimmed by 2 bases and J by 7 bases, 14 bases remained unmatched. The CDR3 has 17 residues. CDR1 and CDR2 from the germline V gene are SGHVS and FNYEAQ. The CDR3 nucleotides read TGTGCCAGCAGCTTATTCCCTTCTAGCGGCCCGAGGAATGAGCAGTTCTTC. Its translation: CASSLFPSSGPRNEQFF.

This clonotype was seen just once. This is likely a read error, given that the CDR3 carries no conserved phenylalanine or tryptophan at its end. This chain links TRBV29-1 with TRBJ2-5; D is ambiguous. Trimming pared 1 base from V and 3 bases from J, leaving 3 bases between. The V gene's germline CDR1 is SQVTM and CDR2 ANQGSEA. The CDR3 contains 11 residues. CDR3 residues: CSVEGKETQYL. CDR3 coding DNA: TGCAGCGTTGAAGGGAAAGAGACCCAGTACCTC.

Only a few counts were recorded for this clonotype. The genes are TRBV7-6 and TRBJ2-5, with 7 bases lining up with TRBD2. Germline V gene sequence: CDR1 SGHVS, CDR2 FNYEAQ. Trimming at V came to 5 bases and at J to 5 bases, leaving 14 bases not matched to a gene. The CDR3 loop spans 16 amino acids. The CDR3, as DNA: TGTGCCAGCAGCCTTCAGCAGGCGGGAGCAGGGGAGACCCAGTACTTC. Translation gives CASSLQQAGAGETQYF.

The rearrangement uses TRBV20-1 and TRBJ1-1, with a weak D call TRBD1 (5 bases). The ends were cut back, 6 bases at V and 0 bases at J, with 14 bases in the middle. The germline V gene has CDR1 DFQATT and CDR2 SNEGSKA (reference sequence). The CDR3 covers 14 residues. CDR3 sequence reads: CSATPQGLNTEAFF. The CDR3 coding sequence is TGCAGTGCGACTCCGCAGGGATTGAACACTGAAGCTTTCTTT.